This TCR beta chain derives from a study of regulatory T cells in long-lasting Graves disease. Germline loops: CDR1 SGHAT, CDR2 FQNNGV. The length of the CDR3 is 15 residues. Trimming removed 5 bases from V and 5 bases from J, with 18 bases in between. The time point: newly diagnosed GD, antithyroid drugs for less than 3 months. There was RNA extracted from PBMCs, and the TCR library was made from it. Libraries of TCR beta came from iRepertoire HTBI primers plus Arm-PCR of CDR3 regions. One entry per CDR3 protein results from TCRdb running MiXCR on the multiplex PCR reads. The sample lists approximately 400,000 distinct CDR3 sequences, about 15% occurring once. The same data also went into a second study, on T cells in Graves' hyperthyroidism and ophthalmopathy.

The genes are TRBV11-2 and TRBJ1-2, with TRBD1 as a possible D gene (6 bases). The specimen was peripheral blood mononuclear cells (PBMCs), collected at new diagnosis, from a patient treated with antithyroid drugs. The TCR comes from a woman aged 25 to 39 with Graves disease. The CDR3 here is CASSPANPGEYGYTF. As DNA, the CDR3 is TGTGCCAGCAGCCCTGCCAATCCAGGGGAATATGGCTACACCTTC.